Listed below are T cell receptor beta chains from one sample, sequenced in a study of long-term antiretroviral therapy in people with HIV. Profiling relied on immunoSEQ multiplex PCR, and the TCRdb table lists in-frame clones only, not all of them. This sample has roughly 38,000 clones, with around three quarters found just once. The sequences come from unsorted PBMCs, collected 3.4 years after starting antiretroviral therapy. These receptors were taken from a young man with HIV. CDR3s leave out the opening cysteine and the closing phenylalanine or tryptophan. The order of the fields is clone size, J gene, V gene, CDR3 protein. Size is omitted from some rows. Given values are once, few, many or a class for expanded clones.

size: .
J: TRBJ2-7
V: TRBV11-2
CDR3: ASSLDGVLYEQY

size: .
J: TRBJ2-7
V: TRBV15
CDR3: ATSRDAAETTYEQY

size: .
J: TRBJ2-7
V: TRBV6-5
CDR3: ASSYTVRSYEQY

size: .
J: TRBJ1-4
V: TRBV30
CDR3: AWSDPGRYEKLF

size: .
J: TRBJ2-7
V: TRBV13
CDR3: ASSRGTSGEQY

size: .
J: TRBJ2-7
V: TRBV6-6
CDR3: ASSYGGGGYEQY

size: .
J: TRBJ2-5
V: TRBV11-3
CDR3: ASSFSGIQETQY

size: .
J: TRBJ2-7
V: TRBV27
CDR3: ASSISGRTSEQY

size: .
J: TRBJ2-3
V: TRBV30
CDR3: AWSVYPERKDTQY

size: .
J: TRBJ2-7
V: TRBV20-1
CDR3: SGRGDYEQY

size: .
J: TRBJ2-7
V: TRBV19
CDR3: ASSIKGQPGANEQY

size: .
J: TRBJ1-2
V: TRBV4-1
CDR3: ASSARQGLFYGYT

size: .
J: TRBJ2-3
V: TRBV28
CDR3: ASRIVSTDTQY

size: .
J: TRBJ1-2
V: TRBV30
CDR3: AWSVRYGYT

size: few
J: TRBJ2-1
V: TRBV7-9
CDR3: ASSRATGLGGSNYNEQF

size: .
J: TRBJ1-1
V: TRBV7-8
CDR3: ASSLFAGAPAEAF

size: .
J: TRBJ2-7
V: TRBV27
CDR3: ASSPSVGTDSYEQY

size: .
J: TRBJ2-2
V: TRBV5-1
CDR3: ASSLGPSVGELF

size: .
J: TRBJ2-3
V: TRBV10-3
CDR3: AISDGGSGSSDTQY

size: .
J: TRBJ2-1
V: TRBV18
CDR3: ASSPLARVLQSPHNEQF

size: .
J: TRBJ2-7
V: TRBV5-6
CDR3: ASSSDRVGYEQY

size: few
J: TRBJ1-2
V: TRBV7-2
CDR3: ASSFRTGNNGYT

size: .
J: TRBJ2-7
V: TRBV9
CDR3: ASREDRTWEQY

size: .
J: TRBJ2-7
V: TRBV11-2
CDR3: ASSLVGIGQY

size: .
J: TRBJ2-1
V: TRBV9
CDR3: ASTRDMNNEQF

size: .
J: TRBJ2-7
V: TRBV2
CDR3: ASSDIGWY

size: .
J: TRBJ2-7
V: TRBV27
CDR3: ASSLSRLDRVEQY

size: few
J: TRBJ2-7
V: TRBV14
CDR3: ASSQGLGQY

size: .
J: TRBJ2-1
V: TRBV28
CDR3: ASSSPGLFKAGEQF

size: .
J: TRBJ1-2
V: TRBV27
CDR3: ASSFSGRDYGYT

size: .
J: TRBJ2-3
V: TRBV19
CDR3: ASSIDPGTSGSTDTQY

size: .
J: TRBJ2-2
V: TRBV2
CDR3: ASSLTSGRGAGELF

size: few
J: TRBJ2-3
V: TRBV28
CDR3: ASSPDRRAQY

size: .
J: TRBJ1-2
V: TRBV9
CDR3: ASTEGTGARDGYT

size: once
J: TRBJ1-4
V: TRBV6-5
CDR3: ASRPQGAPNEKLF

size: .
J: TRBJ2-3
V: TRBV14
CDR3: ASSQRLAGFSDTQY

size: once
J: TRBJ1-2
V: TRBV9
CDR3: ASSVDPGTASSGGYT

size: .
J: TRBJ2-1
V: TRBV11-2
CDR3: ASSRGLADYNEQF

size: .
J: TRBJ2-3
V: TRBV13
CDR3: ASSLGLASGVLRTQY

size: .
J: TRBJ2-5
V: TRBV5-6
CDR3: ASSQGETQY

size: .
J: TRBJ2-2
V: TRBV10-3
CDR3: ATRKGSILNTGELF

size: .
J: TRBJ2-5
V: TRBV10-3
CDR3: AISDPGLAGAETQY

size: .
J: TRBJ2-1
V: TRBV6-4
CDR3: ASRATEGLSGEQF

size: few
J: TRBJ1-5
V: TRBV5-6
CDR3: ASSWGRGAGQPQH

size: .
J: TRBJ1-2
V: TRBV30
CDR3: AWRQIPGYGYT

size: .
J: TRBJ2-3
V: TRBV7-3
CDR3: ASREGDTQY

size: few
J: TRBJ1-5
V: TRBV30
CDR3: AWGQGSNQPQH

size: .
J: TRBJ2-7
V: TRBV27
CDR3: ASSLSIGVVYEQY

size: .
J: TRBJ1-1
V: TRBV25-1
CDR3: ASSDDSRGRLEAF

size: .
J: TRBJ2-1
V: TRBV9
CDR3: ASSPSSYNEQF

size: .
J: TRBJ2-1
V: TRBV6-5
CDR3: ASSRLGLSNEQF

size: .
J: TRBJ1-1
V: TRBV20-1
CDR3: SAPRDTEAF

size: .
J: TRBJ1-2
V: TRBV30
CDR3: AGLWMTPDNYGYT

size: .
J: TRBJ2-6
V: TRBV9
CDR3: ASSAQGSGANVLT